The following is a T cell receptor beta chain sequence with its context. Extraction and reverse transcription of RNA yielded cDNA as the sequencing template. Sequencing was performed with immunoSEQ multiplex PCR; in TCRdb, only in-frame clones are kept and a portion is missing. The sample shows 150,000 or so clones, more than 75% of them seen only once. The data belong to a study of CD8+ T cells in alopecia areata. There are 14 residues in the CDR3. Germline V CDR1 and CDR2: LGHNA, YNFKEQ. Trimming shortened V by 4 bases and J by 1 base, and 11 bases separated the two germline ends. Separation by sorting yielded CD4+ and CD8+ T cells from PBMCs.

The clonotype was recovered from a human donor with alopecia areata. The sample consisted of CD8+ T cells sorted from blood, taken at week 0. The gene calls are TRBV4-2 and TRBJ2-7; D unresolved. This CDR3 is CASSLEPGSYEQYF. The CDR3 coding sequence is TGTGCCAGCAGCCTAGAACCGGGTTCCTACGAGCAGTACTTC.